A selection of T cell receptor beta chains follows, all from one sample in a study of OX40 agonist ivuxolimab in advanced cancers. Profiled with immunoSEQ multiplex PCR; TCRdb holds only in-frame clones, not every one. The profile shows 150,000 to 180,000 clones, 85% to 95% of them singletons. This specimen was CD4+ or CD8+ T cells sorted from blood, taken in a trial of the OX40 agonist ivuxolimab. These receptors came from an adult with an advanced solid tumor such as melanoma, head and neck, liver or kidney cancer. Each CDR3 is given with its conserved first and last residue. The D gene is left open where the match is weak. Not all rows give a size; the values are once, few, many and, for expanded clones, a class.

TRBJ1-3	NA	TRBV25-1	NA	TGTGCCAGCAGTGCCCCCCGGGTCTCTGGAAACACCATATATTTT	CASSAPRVSGNTIYF
TRBJ1-1	once	TRBV27	NA	TGTGCCAGCAGCTCGCTGCGGAGGGAAACTGAAGCTTTCTTT	CASSSLRRETEAFF
TRBJ2-7	NA	TRBV25-1	TRBD2	TGTGCCAGCAGTCCCCTGACTAGCGGATACTACGAGCAGTACTTC	CASSPLTSGYYEQYF
TRBJ2-5	NA	TRBV19	TRBD2	TGTGCCAGTAGCTTAGCGGGAGTGGAGCGGGAGACCCAGTACTTC	CASSLAGVERETQYF
TRBJ1-5	NA	TRBV30	NA	TGTGCCTGGAGTACCGGGACCCCATATAGCAATCAGCCCCAGCATTTT	CAWSTGTPYSNQPQHF
TRBJ2-5	NA	TRBV5-6	TRBD1	TGTGCCAGCAGCGAGTCGACAGGGTCGGAGACCCAGTACTTC	CASSESTGSETQYF
TRBJ2-1	NA	TRBV7-9	NA	TGTGCCAGCAGCTTAGCGGGGGACAATGAGCAGTTCTTC	CASSLAGDNEQFF
TRBJ2-7	few	TRBV2	TRBD2	TGTGCCAGCACCCAACTGGGGACTAGCGGGCCCTACGAGCAGTACTTC	CASTQLGTSGPYEQYF
TRBJ2-7	NA	TRBV5-1	TRBD1	TGCGCCAGCAGTTACAGGACAGGGCAATACGAGCAGTACTTC	CASSYRTGQYEQYF
TRBJ2-1	NA	TRBV28	TRBD2	TGTGCCAGCAGTTCCCCACTAGCGTATGAGCAGTTCTTC	CASSSPLAYEQFF
TRBJ1-4	NA	TRBV5-1	NA	TGCGCCAGCAGCTTGTCGTCAGGGGCGGGGGAAAAACTGTTTTTT	CASSLSSGAGEKLFF
TRBJ2-6	NA	TRBV27	NA	TGTGCCAGCTCCGGGGGCAGGGGAATGACTGGGGCCAACGTCCTGACTTTC	CASSGGRGMTGANVLTF
TRBJ1-1	NA	TRBV28	NA	TGTGCCAGCAGTTACCCCAGGGGCCTGTCGACCACTGAAGCTTTCTTT	CASSYPRGLSTTEAFF
TRBJ2-3	NA	TRBV5-4	NA	TGTGCCAGCAGCTTGAAACAGGGAGGGGATACGCAGTATTTT	CASSLKQGGDTQYF
TRBJ1-1	NA	TRBV9	NA	TGTGCCAGCAGCGTAGCAGGAACAACTGAAGCTTTCTTT	CASSVAGTTEAFF
TRBJ1-4	NA	TRBV5-5	NA	TGTGCCAGCAGCTTGGAGGCTTGGTCGAGGGCAAATGAAAAACTGTTTTTT	CASSLEAWSRANEKLFF
TRBJ2-2	NA	TRBV28	NA	TGTGCCAGCAGTTTCGGGGGTTGGTTGACCGGGGAGCTGTTTTTT	CASSFGGWLTGELFF
TRBJ1-4	NA	TRBV4-1	TRBD1	TGCGCCAGCAGACGGGACAGGGGGGAAAAACTGTTTTTT	CASRRDRGEKLFF
TRBJ1-2	NA	TRBV7-2	NA	TGTGCCAGCAGCCTCGAGGCAGTAAACTATGGCTACACCTTC	CASSLEAVNYGYTF
TRBJ1-5	NA	TRBV7-2	NA	TGTGCCAGCAGCTTGCTACAGGGTGGGGGATATCAGCCCCAGCATTTT	CASSLLQGGGYQPQHF
TRBJ2-5	NA	TRBV7-7	NA	TGTGCCAGCAGCCCACGTGAGACCCAGTACTTC	CASSPRETQYF
TRBJ2-5	NA	TRBV7-2	NA	TGTGCCAGCAGCTTAGACCGGCGAAGAGAGACCCAGTACTTC	CASSLDRRRETQYF
TRBJ2-7	NA	TRBV6-6	NA	TGTGCCAGCAGTTACCATACTACAGGGACTTACGAGCAGTACTTC	CASSYHTTGTYEQYF
TRBJ2-1	NA	TRBV18	NA	TGTGCCAGCTCACAGGGCGATGAGCAGTTCTTC	CASSQGDEQFF
TRBJ1-4	once	TRBV7-2	NA	TGTGCCAGCAGATCTACAACTAATGAAAAACTGTTTTTT	CASRSTTNEKLFF
TRBJ2-7	NA	TRBV7-2	NA	TGTGCCAGCAGCTTAAGCAGGGGGGAAACTTTGGCCTACGAGCAGTACTTC	CASSLSRGETLAYEQYF
TRBJ1-1	NA	TRBV4-1	TRBD1	TGCGCCAGCAGCCAAGATACAGGGGGTACTGAAGCTTTCTTT	CASSQDTGGTEAFF
TRBJ1-1	once	TRBV7-8	NA	TGTGCCAGCAGCTTTATTACAGACACTGAAGCTTTCTTT	CASSFITDTEAFF
TRBJ1-5	NA	TRBV6-6	TRBD1	TGTGCCAGCAGCTGGACAGGGGGTGATCAGCCCCAGCATTTT	CASSWTGGDQPQHF
TRBJ2-1	NA	TRBV6-6	TRBD2	TGTGCCAGCAGGAGCGGGGGGGCGGATGAGCAGTTCTTC	CASRSGGADEQFF
TRBJ2-2	NA	TRBV9	TRBD1	TGTGCCAGCAGCCCTTGGACAGGGGGGCGCACCGGGGAGCTGTTTTTT	CASSPWTGGRTGELFF
TRBJ2-1	once	TRBV6-5	TRBD2	TGTGCCAGCAGTTACTCTTATCTAGCGGACCAGTTCTTC	CASSYSYLADQFF
TRBJ1-1	NA	TRBV5-6	NA	TGTGCCAGCAGCTTGACCGGGGTCACAGTTGAAGCTTTCTTT	CASSLTGVTVEAFF
TRBJ2-3	NA	TRBV7-3	NA	TGTGCCAGCAGCTCCTCTGGGTTGGGGGGCACAGATACGCAGTATTTT	CASSSSGLGGTDTQYF
TRBJ2-7	once	TRBV6-5	NA	TGTGCCAGCAGTTACTCGAGATCCAGGGACGAGCAGTACTTC	CASSYSRSRDEQYF
TRBJ2-3	NA	TRBV11-2	TRBD1	TGTGCCAGCAGCTTACAGGGGGCTACGCAGTATTTT	CASSLQGATQYF
TRBJ1-2	NA	TRBV12-5	NA	TGTGCTAGTGGTTTGGCAGACAGGCGCTACACCTTC	CASGLADRRYTF
TRBJ1-1	NA	TRBV7-7	NA	TGTGCCAGCAGCTTAAAGTCGAACACTGAAGCTTTCTTT	CASSLKSNTEAFF
TRBJ2-7	once	TRBV6-1	NA	TGTGCCAGCAGCGATAGGGGGGCAGGCTCCTACGAGCAGTACTTC	CASSDRGAGSYEQYF
TRBJ2-2	NA	TRBV28	NA	TGTGCCAGCACTCCCCCGGGGAATCGCTTACTTAACACCGGGGAGCTGTTTTTT	CASTPPGNRLLNTGELFF
TRBJ1-1	few	TRBV11-2	TRBD1	TGTGCCAGCAGGGGAAGGACAGGGCGTACTGAAGCTTTCTTT	CASRGRTGRTEAFF
TRBJ2-1	NA	TRBV11-3	NA	TGTGCCAGCAGCTTAGGTTGGGGCCATGAGCAGTTCTTC	CASSLGWGHEQFF
TRBJ2-7	NA	TRBV7-2	NA	TGTGCCAGCAGCCCTCGGACAATCTCCCTCTCCTACGAGCAGTACTTC	CASSPRTISLSYEQYF
TRBJ1-1	once	TRBV28	NA	TGTGCCAGCAGCCTTCAGGGCTACACTGAAGCTTTCTTT	CASSLQGYTEAFF
TRBJ2-3	NA	TRBV28	TRBD1	TGTGCCAGCAGTTCCCGGGACAGGGGGGTTTCTAGTACGCAGTATTTT	CASSSRDRGVSSTQYF
TRBJ1-2	NA	TRBV5-4	NA	TGTGCCAGCAGCTTGGCCGGGTCAGGGAAGTACTATGGCTACACCTTC	CASSLAGSGKYYGYTF
TRBJ2-5	NA	TRBV9	NA	TGTGCCAGCAGCGTGCCGGGGGCCCAAGAGACCCAGTACTTC	CASSVPGAQETQYF
TRBJ2-3	NA	TRBV6-5	TRBD2	TGTGCCAGCACCACCGGACTAGCCACAGATACGCAGTATTTT	CASTTGLATDTQYF
TRBJ2-3	NA	TRBV21-1	NA	TGTGCCAGCAGCAAAGGGGAGGGACTAGCGGGAGGGCCGTGCCCCACAGATACGCAGTATTTT	CASSKGEGLAGGPCPTDTQYF
TRBJ2-2	NA	TRBV7-8	TRBD1	TGTGCCAGCAGCAGACCGAGAGACAGGGGGCGAGAATTCACCGGGGAGCTGTTTTTT	CASSRPRDRGREFTGELFF